This record concerns one TCR beta chain sequence. Measured with immunoSEQ multiplex PCR; TCRdb has only the in-frame clones, and not every one. This sample has about 120,000 clones, with over 70% found just once. The data were taken from a study of blood T cell repertoires in COVID-19. About the research overall: The United States, Italy and Spain provided the acute and convalescent COVID-19 samples. T cells, B-cell-depleted T cells, or PBMCs provided the cDNA or gDNA that served as material.

In germline, CDR1 is MDHEN, CDR2 SYDVKM. The CDR3 length is 15 residues. Trimming pared 6 bases from V and 1 base from J, leaving 12 bases between. This TCR derives from a man in his forties or fifties with acute or convalescent COVID-19. The J gene is TRBJ2-2, the V gene TRBV28; D is possibly TRBD2 (6 bases). The sequenced material came from peripheral blood. The CDR3 DNA reads TGTGCCAGCAGACCCTCGCGGGAGAACACCGGGGAGCTGTTTTTT. Translated, it gives CASRPSRENTGELFF.